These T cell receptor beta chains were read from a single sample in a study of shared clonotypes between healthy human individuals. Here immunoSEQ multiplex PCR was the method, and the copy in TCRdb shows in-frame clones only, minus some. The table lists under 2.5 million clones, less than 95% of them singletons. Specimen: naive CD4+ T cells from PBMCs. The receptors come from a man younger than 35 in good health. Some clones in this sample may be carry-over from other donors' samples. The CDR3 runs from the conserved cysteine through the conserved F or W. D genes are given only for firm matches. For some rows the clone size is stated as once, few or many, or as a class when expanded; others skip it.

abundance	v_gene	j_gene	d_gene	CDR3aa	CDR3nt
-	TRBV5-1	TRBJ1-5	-	CASSLVGGSNQPQHF	TGCGCCAGCAGCTTGGTCGGGGGGAGCAATCAGCCCCAGCATTTT
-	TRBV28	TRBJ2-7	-	CAATKGPYEQYF	TGTGCCGCGACCAAGGGTCCCTACGAGCAGTACTTC
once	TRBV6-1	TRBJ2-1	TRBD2	CASGDSGTSGSPDEQFF	TGTGCCAGCGGTGACAGTGGGACTAGCGGGAGTCCGGATGAGCAGTTCTTC
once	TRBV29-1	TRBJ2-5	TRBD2	CSVGLAGAETQYF	TGCAGCGTTGGACTAGCGGGAGCGGAGACCCAGTACTTC
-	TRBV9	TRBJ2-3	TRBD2	CASSTNGLAGGPEGTDTQYF	TGTGCCAGCAGCACTAACGGACTAGCGGGAGGGCCAGAAGGGACAGATACGCAGTATTTT
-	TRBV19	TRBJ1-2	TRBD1	CATGRGQFNYGYTF	TGTGCCACCGGTAGGGGACAGTTTAACTATGGCTACACCTTC
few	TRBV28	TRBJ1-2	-	CASRAGSPNYGYTF	TGTGCCAGCAGGGCGGGATCTCCTAACTATGGCTACACCTTC
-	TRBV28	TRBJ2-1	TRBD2	CASSFGLAGANEQFF	TGTGCCAGCAGTTTCGGACTAGCGGGAGCTAATGAGCAGTTCTTC
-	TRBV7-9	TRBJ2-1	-	CASSLGTPGGQFF	TGTGCCAGCAGCTTAGGAACTCCTGGGGGGCAGTTCTTC
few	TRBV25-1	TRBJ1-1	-	CASSEYRSGDTEAFF	TGTGCCAGCAGTGAATATAGGTCAGGGGACACTGAAGCTTTCTTT
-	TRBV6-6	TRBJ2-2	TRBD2	CASSFLSGRAGGELFF	TGTGCCAGCAGTTTCTTGAGCGGGAGGGCTGGCGGGGAGCTGTTTTTT
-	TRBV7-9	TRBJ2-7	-	CASSLVTGRGTEQYF	TGTGCCAGCAGCTTAGTAACTGGACGGGGAACCGAGCAGTACTTC
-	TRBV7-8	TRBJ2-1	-	CASSSRDFLHNEQFF	TGTGCCAGCAGCTCCCGGGACTTCCTACACAATGAGCAGTTCTTC
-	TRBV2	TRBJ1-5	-	CASSLQGGNQPQHF	TGTGCCAGCAGTTTACAGGGCGGCAATCAGCCCCAGCATTTT
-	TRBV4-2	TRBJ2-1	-	CASSQESSGNEQFF	TGTGCCAGCAGCCAAGAATCGTCTGGCAATGAGCAGTTCTTC
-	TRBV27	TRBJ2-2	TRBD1	CASTLSTGAPGELFF	TGTGCCAGCACCCTATCGACAGGGGCACCCGGGGAGCTGTTTTTT
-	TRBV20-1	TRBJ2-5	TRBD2	CSARGRGVKYF	TGCAGTGCTAGGGGCCGGGGGGTAAAATACTTC
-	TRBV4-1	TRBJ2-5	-	CASSQDLVGRPLAVTQYF	TGCGCCAGCAGCCAAGACCTGGTGGGCCGACCCTTAGCTGTAACCCAGTACTTC
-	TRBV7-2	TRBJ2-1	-	CASSLTPGTYEQFF	TGTGCCAGCAGCTTAACCCCAGGGACCTATGAGCAGTTCTTC
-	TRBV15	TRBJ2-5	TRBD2	CATRRGVGETQYF	TGTGCCACCAGACGGGGGGTGGGGGAGACCCAGTACTTC
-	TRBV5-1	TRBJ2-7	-	CASSLGGQSSYEQYF	TGCGCCAGCAGCTTGGGCGGCCAGAGCTCCTACGAGCAGTACTTC
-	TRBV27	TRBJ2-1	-	CASRQKGRIGDEQFF	TGTGCCAGCAGGCAGAAGGGTCGAATCGGAGATGAGCAGTTCTTC
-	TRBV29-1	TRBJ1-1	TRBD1	CSGNRDRDPFEAFF	TGCAGCGGGAACCGGGACAGGGACCCATTTGAAGCTTTCTTT
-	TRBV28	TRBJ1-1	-	CASSPGETEAFF	TGTGCCAGCAGTCCGGGGGAGACTGAAGCTTTCTTT
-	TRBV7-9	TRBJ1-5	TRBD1	CASSSLQGGDQPQHF	TGTGCCAGCAGCTCGCTACAGGGGGGGGATCAGCCCCAGCATTTT
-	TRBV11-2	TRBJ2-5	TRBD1	CASSLGAGDRGKTQYF	TGTGCCAGCAGCTTAGGAGCTGGGGACAGGGGAAAGACCCAGTACTTC
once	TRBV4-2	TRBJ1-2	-	CASSHADGVMGYGYTF	TGTGCCAGCAGCCACGCGGATGGGGTCATGGGCTATGGCTACACCTTC
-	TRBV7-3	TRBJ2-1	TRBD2	CASSLASGRESEQFF	TGTGCCAGCAGCTTAGCTAGCGGGAGGGAATCTGAGCAGTTCTTC
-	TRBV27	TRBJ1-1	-	CASSLWRQHTEAFF	TGTGCCAGCAGTTTATGGCGGCAGCACACTGAAGCTTTCTTT
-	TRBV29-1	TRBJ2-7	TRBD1	CSVLLDRVAYEQYF	TGCAGCGTTTTACTGGACAGGGTTGCCTACGAGCAGTACTTC
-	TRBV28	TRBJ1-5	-	CASSPSQPQHF	TGTGCCAGCAGCCCGTCTCAGCCCCAGCATTTT
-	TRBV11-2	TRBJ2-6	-	CASSLARVPGANVLTF	TGTGCCAGCAGCTTAGCCAGGGTGCCTGGGGCCAACGTCCTGACTTTC
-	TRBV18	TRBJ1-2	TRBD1	CASSPPGQGREYNYGYTF	TGTGCCAGCTCACCACCCGGACAGGGTAGGGAGTATAACTATGGCTACACCTTC
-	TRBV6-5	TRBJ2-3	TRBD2	CASTTTSGRPDTQYF	TGTGCCAGCACCACAACTAGCGGGAGACCAGATACGCAGTATTTT
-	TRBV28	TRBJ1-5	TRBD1	CASSFGRGLLSNQPQHF	TGTGCCAGCAGTTTTGGCAGGGGGCTTTTAAGCAATCAGCCCCAGCATTTT
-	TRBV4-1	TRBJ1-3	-	CASSIRDTGSGNTIYF	TGCGCCAGCAGCATACGGGACACAGGCTCTGGAAACACCATATATTTT
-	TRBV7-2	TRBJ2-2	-	CASSQTSYAGHTGELFF	TGTGCCAGCAGCCAGACAAGCTACGCGGGACACACCGGGGAGCTGTTTTTT
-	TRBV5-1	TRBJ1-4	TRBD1	CASSLSGTGAEKLFF	TGCGCCAGCAGCTTGTCGGGGACAGGGGCTGAAAAACTGTTTTTT
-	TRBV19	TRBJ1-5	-	CATGPRYVQPQHF	TGTGCCACTGGCCCTCGGTACGTACAGCCCCAGCATTTT
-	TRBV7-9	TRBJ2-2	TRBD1	CASSSGTAFLFF	TGTGCCAGCAGCTCAGGGACAGCGTTCCTGTTTTTT
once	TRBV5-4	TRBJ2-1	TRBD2	CASSFPSGPSYNEQFF	TGTGCCAGCAGCTTTCCTAGCGGGCCCTCCTACAATGAGCAGTTCTTC
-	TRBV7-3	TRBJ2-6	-	CASSLTAPNVLTF	TGTGCCAGCAGCTTAACGGCTCCAAACGTCCTGACTTTC
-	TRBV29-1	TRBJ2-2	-	CSVVAVGTSNTGELFF	TGCAGCGTTGTAGCTGTGGGGACATCTAACACCGGGGAGCTGTTTTTT
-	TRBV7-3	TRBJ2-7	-	CASSSTGEQYF	TGTGCCAGCAGCTCTACGGGCGAGCAGTACTTC
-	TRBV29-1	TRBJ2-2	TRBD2	CSVDGTSGNTGELFF	TGCAGCGTTGACGGGACTAGCGGTAACACCGGGGAGCTGTTTTTT
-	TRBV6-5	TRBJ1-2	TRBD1	CASSFNRGPGGYTF	TGTGCCAGCAGTTTTAACAGGGGGCCCGGTGGCTACACCTTC
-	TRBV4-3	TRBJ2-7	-	CASSPSRGGYEQYF	TGCGCCAGCAGCCCCTCCCGAGGGGGCTACGAGCAGTACTTC
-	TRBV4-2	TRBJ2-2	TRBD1	CASSPDRAGGTGELFF	TGTGCCAGCAGCCCGGACAGGGCCGGGGGCACCGGGGAGCTGTTTTTT
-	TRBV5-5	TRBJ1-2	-	CASSLGGAPTDGYTF	TGTGCCAGCAGCTTGGGGGGAGCTCCTACGGACGGCTACACCTTC
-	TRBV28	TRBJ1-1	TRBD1	CASSLRGGQGWTEAFF	TGTGCCAGCAGTTTACGGGGGGGACAGGGATGGACTGAAGCTTTCTTT
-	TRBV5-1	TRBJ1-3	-	CASSSSLRTGNTIYF	TGCGCCAGCAGCTCAAGTCTAAGGACTGGAAACACCATATATTTT
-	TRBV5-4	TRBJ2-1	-	CASSLSGYNEQFF	TGTGCCAGCAGCTTAAGCGGGTACAATGAGCAGTTCTTC
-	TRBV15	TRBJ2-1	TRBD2	CATSTRLAVNEQFF	TGTGCCACCAGCACGCGACTAGCGGTGAATGAGCAGTTCTTC
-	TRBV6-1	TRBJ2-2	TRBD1	CASRSGTGTSGELFF	TGTGCCAGCAGGTCCGGGACAGGGACGTCCGGGGAGCTGTTTTTT
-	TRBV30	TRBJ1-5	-	CAWSVRGGNQPQHF	TGTGCCTGGAGTGTGAGAGGCGGCAATCAGCCCCAGCATTTT
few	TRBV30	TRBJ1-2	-	CAWRSKANYGYTF	TGTGCCTGGAGGTCCAAGGCTAACTATGGCTACACCTTC
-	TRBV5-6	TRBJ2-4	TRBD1	CASSPGTENIQYF	TGTGCCAGCAGCCCCGGGACAGAAAACATTCAGTACTTC
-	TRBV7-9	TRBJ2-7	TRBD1	CASSFEGQGYEQYF	TGTGCCAGCAGCTTCGAGGGACAGGGCTACGAGCAGTACTTC